This T cell receptor (beta chain) stems from a study of cytomegalovirus exposure and HLA in healthy donors. Findings and limits, study-wide: The classifier reportedly diagnosed cytomegalovirus status with high sensitivity and specificity. Analyzed later, most CMV-associated TCR beta chains appeared HLA-restricted. Available immune exposure information covered CMV serostatus only. Previously analyzed data showed that most TCR beta V segments were productive at a frequency of about 90% or about 30%.

With 1 base removed from V and 0 bases from J, the gap between germline ends came to 8 bases. The CDR3 runs 15 residues. Per the germline V gene, CDR1 is SGHDT and CDR2 is YYEEEE. Note on this clone: Antigen specificity is unknown.

In the PCR, 60 Vbeta and 13 Jbeta primers were used. Libraries were prepared by immunoSEQ multiplex PCR; TCRdb keeps only in-frame clonotypes and omits some of them. The sample consists of some 140,000 clones, nearly 80% of them appearing once. The receptor was isolated from a male donor in good health and CMV-seronegative. The V call is TRBV5-6, the J call TRBJ2-1; D is unresolved. Sequencing was carried out using PBMCs. The CDR3 reads CASSLFRSSYNEQFF. CDR3 DNA: TGTGCCAGCAGCTTGTTCCGGAGCTCCTACAATGAGCAGTTCTTC. Variable domain in full (rest from reference TRBV5-6 and TRBJ2-1): DAGVTQSPTHLIKTRGQQVTLRCSPKSGHDTVSWYQQALGQGPQFIFQYYEEEERQRGNFPDRFSGHQFPNYSSELNVNALLLGDSALYLCASSLFRSSYNEQFFGPGTRLTVL.